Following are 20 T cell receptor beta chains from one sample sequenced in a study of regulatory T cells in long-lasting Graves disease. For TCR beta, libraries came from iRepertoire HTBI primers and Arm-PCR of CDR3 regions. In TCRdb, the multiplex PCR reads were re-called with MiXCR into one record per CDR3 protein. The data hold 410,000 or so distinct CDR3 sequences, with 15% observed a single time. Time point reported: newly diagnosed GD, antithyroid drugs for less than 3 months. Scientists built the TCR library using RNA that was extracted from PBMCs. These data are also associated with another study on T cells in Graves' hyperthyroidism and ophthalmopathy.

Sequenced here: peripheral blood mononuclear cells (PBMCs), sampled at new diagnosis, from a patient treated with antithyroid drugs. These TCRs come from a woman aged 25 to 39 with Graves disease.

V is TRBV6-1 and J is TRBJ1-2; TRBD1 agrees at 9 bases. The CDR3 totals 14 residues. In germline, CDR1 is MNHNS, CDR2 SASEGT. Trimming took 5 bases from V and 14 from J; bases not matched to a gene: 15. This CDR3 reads CASSSLEETGGPTF. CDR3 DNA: TGTGCCAGCAGTAGTTTGGAAGAGACAGGGGGACCTACCTTC.

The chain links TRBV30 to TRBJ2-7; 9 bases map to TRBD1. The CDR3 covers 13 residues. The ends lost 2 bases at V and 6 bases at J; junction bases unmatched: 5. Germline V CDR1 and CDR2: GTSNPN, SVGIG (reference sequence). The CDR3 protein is CAWSSQGAGEQYF. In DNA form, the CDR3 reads TGTGCCTGGAGTTCACAGGGGGCGGGCGAGCAGTACTTC.

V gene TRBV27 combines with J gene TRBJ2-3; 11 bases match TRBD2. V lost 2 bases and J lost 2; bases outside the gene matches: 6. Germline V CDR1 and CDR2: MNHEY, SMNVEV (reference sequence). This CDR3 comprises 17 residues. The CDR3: CASSLGGTSGFTDTQYF. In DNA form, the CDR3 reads TGTGCCAGCAGTTTAGGGGGGACTAGCGGATTCACAGATACGCAGTATTTT.

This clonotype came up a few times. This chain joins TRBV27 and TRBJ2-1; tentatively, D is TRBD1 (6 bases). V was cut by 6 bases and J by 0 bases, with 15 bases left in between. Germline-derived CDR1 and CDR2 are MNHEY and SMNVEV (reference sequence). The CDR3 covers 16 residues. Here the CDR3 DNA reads TGTGCCAGCAGACGCAGGGACACCCGCTCCTACAATGAGCAGTTCTTC. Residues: CASRRRDTRSYNEQFF.

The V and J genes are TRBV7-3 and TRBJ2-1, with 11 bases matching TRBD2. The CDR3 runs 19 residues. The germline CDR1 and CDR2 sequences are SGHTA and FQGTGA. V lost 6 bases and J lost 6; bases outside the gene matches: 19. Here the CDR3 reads CASRPGTSGILLPGNEQFF. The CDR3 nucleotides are TGTGCCAGCAGACCCGGGACTAGCGGAATCCTCTTACCCGGCAATGAGCAGTTCTTC.

CDR3 bases: TGTGCCAGCAGCCCTAGTCGTGGGACAGGCTCCTCTGGGGCCAACGTCCTGACTTTC. Translating it yields CASSPSRGTGSSGANVLTF. The rearrangement joins TRBV7-3 to TRBJ2-6, with TRBD1 matching 8 bases. V lost 5 bases and J lost 0; bases outside the gene matches: 12. Germline V lookup: CDR1 SGHTA, CDR2 FQGTGA. The CDR3 is made up of 19 amino acids.

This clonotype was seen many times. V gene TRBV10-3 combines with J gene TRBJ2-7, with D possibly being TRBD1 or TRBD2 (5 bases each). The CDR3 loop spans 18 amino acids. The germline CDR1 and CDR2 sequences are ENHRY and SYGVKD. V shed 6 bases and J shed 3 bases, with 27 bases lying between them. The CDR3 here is CAISGRPTESFGGYEQYF. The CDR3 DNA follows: TGTGCCATCAGCGGCCGGCCGACAGAATCTTTTGGAGGCTACGAGCAGTACTTC.

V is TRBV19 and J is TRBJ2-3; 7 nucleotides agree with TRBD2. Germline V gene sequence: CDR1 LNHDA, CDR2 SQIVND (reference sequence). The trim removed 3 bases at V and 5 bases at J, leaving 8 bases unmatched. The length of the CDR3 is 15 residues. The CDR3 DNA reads TGTGCCAGTAGTATTGCGGGAGCCGCGGTAGATACGCAGTATTTT. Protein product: CASSIAGAAVDTQYF.

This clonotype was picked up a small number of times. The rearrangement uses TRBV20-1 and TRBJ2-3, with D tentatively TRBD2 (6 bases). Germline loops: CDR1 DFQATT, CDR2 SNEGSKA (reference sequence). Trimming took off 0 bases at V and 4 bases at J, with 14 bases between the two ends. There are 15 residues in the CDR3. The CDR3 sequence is CSARDPPTSPDTQYF. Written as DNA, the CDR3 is TGCAGTGCTAGAGACCCCCCCACTAGCCCAGATACGCAGTATTTT.

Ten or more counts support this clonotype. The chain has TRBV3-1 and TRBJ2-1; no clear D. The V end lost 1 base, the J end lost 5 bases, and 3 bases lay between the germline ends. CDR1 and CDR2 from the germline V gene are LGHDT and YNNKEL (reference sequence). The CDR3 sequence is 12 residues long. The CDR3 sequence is CASSQVNNEQFF. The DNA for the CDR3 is TGTGCCAGCAGCCAAGTTAACAATGAGCAGTTCTTC.

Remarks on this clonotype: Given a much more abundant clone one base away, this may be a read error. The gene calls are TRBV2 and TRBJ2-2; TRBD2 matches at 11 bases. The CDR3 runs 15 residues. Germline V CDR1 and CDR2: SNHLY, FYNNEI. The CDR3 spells CAGSTRLAGLGELFF. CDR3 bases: TGTGCCGGCAGTACCAGACTAGCGGGATTGGGTGAGCTGTTTTTT.

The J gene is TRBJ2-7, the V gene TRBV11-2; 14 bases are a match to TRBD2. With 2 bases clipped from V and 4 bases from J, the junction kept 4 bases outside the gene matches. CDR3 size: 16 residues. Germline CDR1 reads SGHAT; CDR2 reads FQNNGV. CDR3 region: CASSLSRLAGGYEQYF. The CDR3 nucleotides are TGTGCCAGCAGCTTATCCCGACTAGCGGGAGGGTACGAGCAGTACTTC.

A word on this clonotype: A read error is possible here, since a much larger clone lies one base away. CDR3 loop: CASSLDLPAGFSTDTQYF. The CDR3 nucleotides read TGTGCCAGCAGCCTCGACCTGCCAGCGGGATTCAGCACAGATACGCAGTATTTT. This chain connects TRBV5-6 to TRBJ2-3, with 7 positions matching TRBD2. The CDR3 spans 18 residues. With V trimmed by 4 bases and J by 0 bases, 14 bases remained unmatched. CDR1 is SGHDT and CDR2 is YYEEEE in the germline V gene.

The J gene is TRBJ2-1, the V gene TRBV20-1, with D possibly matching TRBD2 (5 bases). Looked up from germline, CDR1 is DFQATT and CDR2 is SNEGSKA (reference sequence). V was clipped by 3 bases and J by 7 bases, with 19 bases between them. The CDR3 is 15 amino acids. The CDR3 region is CSARGESAFSNEQFF. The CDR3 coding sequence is TGCAGTGCTAGGGGAGAGTCGGCATTTAGTAATGAGCAGTTCTTC.

The CDR3 DNA is TGTGCCAGTAGTCCTATCTCCCGAGAGACCCAGTACTTC. This encodes CASSPISRETQYF. The rearrangement joins TRBV19 to TRBJ2-5; no firm D call. CDR3 length: 13 amino acids. The V and J ends lost 5 bases and 4 bases respectively, with 11 bases between them. The germline CDR1 and CDR2 sequences are LNHDA and SQIVND (reference sequence).

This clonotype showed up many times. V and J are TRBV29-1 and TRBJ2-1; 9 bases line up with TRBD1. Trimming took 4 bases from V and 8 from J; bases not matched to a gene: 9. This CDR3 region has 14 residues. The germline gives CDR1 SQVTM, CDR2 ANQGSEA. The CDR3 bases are TGCAGCGTTGGCAGGGCTGGGACAGGGTATGAGCAGTTCTTC. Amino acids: CSVGRAGTGYEQFF.

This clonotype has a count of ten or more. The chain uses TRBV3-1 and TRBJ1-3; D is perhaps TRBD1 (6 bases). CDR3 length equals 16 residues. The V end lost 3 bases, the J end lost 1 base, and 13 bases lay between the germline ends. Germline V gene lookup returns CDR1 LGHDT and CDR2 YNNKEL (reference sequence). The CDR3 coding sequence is TGTGCCAGCAGCCATATAACCGGGACATCTGGAAACACCATATATTTT. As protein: CASSHITGTSGNTIYF.

CDR3: CASSQDRTGWMETQYF. CDR3 coding DNA: TGTGCCAGCAGCCAAGATCGAACGGGGTGGATGGAGACCCAGTACTTC. V and J are TRBV14 and TRBJ2-5, with D possibly being TRBD2 (5 bases). The CDR3 is made up of 16 amino acids. With 0 bases removed from V and 5 bases from J, the gap between germline ends came to 16 bases. From germline, CDR1 is SGHDN and CDR2 FVKESK.

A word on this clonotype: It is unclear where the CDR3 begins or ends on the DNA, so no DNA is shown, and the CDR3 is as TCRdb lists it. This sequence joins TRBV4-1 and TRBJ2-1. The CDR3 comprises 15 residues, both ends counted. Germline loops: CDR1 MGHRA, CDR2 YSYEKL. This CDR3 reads CASSQDWATGNEQFF.

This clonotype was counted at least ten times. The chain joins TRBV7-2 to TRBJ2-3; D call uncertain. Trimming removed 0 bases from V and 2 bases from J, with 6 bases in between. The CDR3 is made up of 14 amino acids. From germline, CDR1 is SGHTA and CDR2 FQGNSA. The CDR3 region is CASSLALLTDTQYF. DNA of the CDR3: TGTGCCAGCAGCTTAGCACTCCTCACAGATACGCAGTATTTT.